This T cell receptor beta chain comes out of a study of blood T cell repertoires in COVID-19. The overall study: Acute and convalescent COVID-19 samples came from the United States, Italy and Spain. From T cells, B-cell-depleted T cells, or PBMCs came the material, which was cDNA or gDNA.

As handled by the study authors: By means of reference gene primer amplification, nucleated cell counts were estimated. Only in-frame clones appear in the TCRdb table, and some are missing; sequencing was by immunoSEQ multiplex PCR. V and J calls and clone size are given by that table; D and trimming were obtained from the DNA. The table includes about 390,000 clones, roughly 86% detected once. Followed over time, Seattle patients had been enrolled while infection was active. Germline V gene data show CDR1 as SNHLY and CDR2 as FYNNEI. Between the trimmed V and J ends, which lost 6 bases and 7 bases, there was a span of 21 bases. The CDR3 runs 15 residues.

J is TRBJ1-2 and V is TRBV2; perhaps TRBD1 as D (6 bases). The sequence was collected from a woman aged 60-75 years with COVID-19, enrolled during active disease. Specimen: peripheral blood. As DNA, the CDR3 is TGTGCCAGCAGGACCACCTCGGGGGCGGGGGGTGGCTACACCTTC. Its translation: CASRTTSGAGGGYTF.